What follows describes a single T cell receptor (beta chain). What it recognizes is unknown. Other DNA sequences within the sample encode an identical CDR3. The PCR made use of 60 Vbeta and 13 Jbeta primers. Assay used: immunoSEQ multiplex PCR; TCRdb lists only in-frame clones, some missing. This table has some 210,000 clones, over 80% appearing once. This specimen belongs to a study of cytomegalovirus exposure and HLA in healthy donors. General observations from the study: The study labeled 150 or so TCR beta chains cytomegalovirus-associated. Common viral pathogens seemed to be connected with several of the most significant clusters, according to a later analysis. In vitro experiments confirmed that three CMV-associated chains were specific for CMV antigens. Later work associated roughly 17,000 TCR beta sequences with HLA alleles at 0.05 false discovery rate.

In germline, CDR1 is SGHRS, CDR2 YFSETQ. This CDR3 spans 14 amino acids. V was cut by 0 bases and J by 3 bases, with 9 bases left in between. Sequencing was carried out using PBMCs. V gene TRBV5-1 combines with J gene TRBJ2-5, with a possible D match to TRBD2 (5 bases). This receptor was taken from a woman between 45 and 65 years old in good health and CMV-seropositive. In DNA form, the CDR3 reads TGCGCCAGCAGCTTGGGCGCCGGGGAAGAGACCCAGTACTTC. Translated, it gives CASSLGAGEETQYF.